One sample yielded the 8 T cell receptor beta chains listed below, sequenced in a study of blood T cell repertoires in COVID-19. TCRdb's table, derived via immunoSEQ multiplex PCR, lists solely in-frame clones and lacks some. Of 130,000 to 150,000 clones detected, around nine tenths appear once; the ten largest clones hold 2% to 2.5%. The sequencing sample was made of peripheral blood. These receptors all come from a human donor in a cohort sampled during active COVID-19.

V and J are TRBV6-6 and TRBJ2-3; TRBD2 matches 8 bases. This CDR3 is 15 amino acids long. V shed 1 base, J shed 1 base, and the junction held 1 base outside the gene matches. Looked up from germline, CDR1 is MNHNY and CDR2 is SVGAGI (reference sequence). In DNA form, the CDR3 reads TGTGCCAGCAGTTACTTGACTAGCGGCACAGATACGCAGTATTTT. This translates into CASSYLTSGTDTQYF.

The V and J genes are TRBV18 and TRBJ1-5; 10 nucleotides align to TRBD1. V trimming: 2 bases; J trimming: 4 bases; junction bases outside the gene matches: 8. Per the germline V gene, CDR1 is KGHSH and CDR2 is LQKENI. This CDR3 spans 17 amino acids. In nucleotides, the CDR3 is TGTGCCAGCTCACCAGAACTGGGACAGGGGATAAATCAGCCCCAGCATTTT. Translation gives CASSPELGQGINQPQHF.

The V and J genes are TRBV10-3 and TRBJ2-1; TRBD1 matches at 7 bases. The germline V gene has CDR1 ENHRY and CDR2 SYGVKD. This CDR3 is 15 amino acids long. V dropped 4 bases and J dropped 0; count of bases not matched to a gene: 3. The CDR3 reads CAISARDSSYNEQFF. DNA of the CDR3: TGTGCCATCAGTGCCCGGGACAGCTCCTACAATGAGCAGTTCTTC.

V and J are TRBV5-1 and TRBJ1-6; possibly TRBD1 for D (6 bases). V lost 2 bases and J lost 0, with 12 bases in between. Germline V gene sequence: CDR1 SGHRS, CDR2 YFSETQ. CDR3 length: 17 residues. DNA for the CDR3: TGCGCCAGCAGCTTTCAGGGGCTGAGCTCCTATAATTCACCCCTCCACTTT. Translation: CASSFQGLSSYNSPLHF.

The J gene is TRBJ2-3, the V gene TRBV20-1; 9 bases fit TRBD2. The CDR3 is 16 amino acids. With V trimmed by 3 bases and J by 1 base, 8 bases remained unmatched. The V gene's germline CDR1 is DFQATT and CDR2 SNEGSKA (reference sequence). CDR3 residues: CSASGEKREGTDTQYF. CDR3 nucleotides: TGCAGTGCTAGTGGTGAGAAGCGGGAGGGCACAGATACGCAGTATTTT.

V gene TRBV3-1 (or the pseudogene TRBV3-2) combines with J gene TRBJ1-3, with D possibly TRBD1 on 5 matching bases. CDR3 length: 15 amino acids. The germline V gene encodes CDR1 LGHDT and CDR2 YNNKEL (reference sequence). The V end was cut by 4 bases, the J end by 0 bases, with 10 bases between. DNA for the CDR3: TGTGCCAGCAGCCCTCGACAGAGCTCTGGAAACACCATATATTTT. Translating gives CASSPRQSSGNTIYF.

The rearrangement links TRBV7-2 to TRBJ2-7, with D perhaps matching TRBD1 (6 bases). Trimming stripped 0 bases from V and 5 bases from J, with 11 bases between. The V gene's germline CDR1 is SGHTA and CDR2 FQGNSA. CDR3 length equals 14 residues. The CDR3 region is CASSLATGYHEQYF. Written as DNA, the CDR3 is TGTGCCAGCAGCTTAGCAACAGGGTACCACGAGCAGTACTTC.

The J gene is TRBJ2-5, the V gene TRBV4-1; D possibly corresponds to TRBD2 (6 bases). The CDR3 length is 14 residues. Germline values: CDR1 MGHRA, CDR2 YSYEKL. Deletions cut 0 bases from V and 7 bases from J, with 12 bases between. The chain's CDR3 is CASSQDRLGGTQYF. Written as DNA, the CDR3 is TGCGCCAGCAGCCAAGATCGACTAGGTGGGACCCAGTACTTC.